Listed below are T cell receptor beta chains from one sample, sequenced in a study of blood T cells in healthy people across ages. TCRdb ran MiXCR on the 5' RACE reads and lists one entry per CDR3 protein. Among some 560,000 distinct CDR3 sequences listed, around 27% were seen once. These data were likewise used in another study, on T cells of mothers and their children.

Sequencing was done on a sample of blood. Every receptor here comes from a boy between 2 and 15 years old in good health. CDR3s include the opening cysteine and the closing phenylalanine or tryptophan. A D gene is named only where the DNA matches it firmly. The size field is filled for only some rows; it gives once, few, many or a size class.

TRBJ2-2,.,.,TRBV5-1,CASSPASVEGTGELFF,TGCGCCAGCAGCCCCGCTAGCGTCGAGGGCACCGGGGAGCTGTTTTTT
TRBJ2-7,.,.,TRBV20-1,CSARGAGVYEQYF,TGCAGTGCTAGGGGCGCTGGGGTTTACGAGCAGTACTTC
TRBJ2-1,.,.,TRBV29-1,CSVSGGNSMNNEQFF,TGCAGCGTTAGTGGGGGAAACTCGATGAACAATGAGCAGTTCTTC
TRBJ2-7,.,.,TRBV6-1,CASSEPGQTYEQYF,TGTGCCAGCAGTGAGCCAGGACAGACCTACGAGCAGTACTTC
TRBJ1-2,.,.,TRBV12-3/TRBV12-4,CASSFPRGYTF,TGTGCCAGCAGTTTTCCCCGTGGCTACACCTTC
TRBJ1-2,TRBD1,.,TRBV9,CASSVAPGGGYGYTF,TGTGCCAGCAGCGTAGCACCAGGGGGCGGCTATGGCTACACCTTC
TRBJ2-5,TRBD1,few,TRBV6-6,CASSYPGQSQETQYF,TGTGCCAGCAGTTACCCGGGACAGTCCCAAGAGACCCAGTACTTC
TRBJ2-7,.,once,TRBV30,CAWSVLGTREQYF,TGTGCCTGGAGTGTATTGGGGACCCGCGAGCAGTACTTC
TRBJ1-1,.,.,TRBV29-1,CSVESSPLEAFF,TGCAGCGTTGAATCCTCGCCCCTAGAAGCTTTCTTT
TRBJ2-1,TRBD2,.,TRBV5-1,CASSLGGTSGVEQFF,TGCGCCAGCAGCTTGGGGGGGACTAGCGGGGTTGAGCAGTTCTTC
TRBJ2-1,TRBD2,few,TRBV10-2,CASSATSDIYNEQFF,TGCGCCAGCAGTGCTACTAGCGATATCTACAATGAGCAGTTCTTC
TRBJ1-3,.,.,TRBV13,CASSLLRSGSGNTIYF,TGTGCCAGCAGCTTACTCCGCTCCGGTTCTGGAAACACCATATATTTT
TRBJ2-5,.,.,TRBV5-1,CASSFNRAQETQYF,TGCGCCAGCAGCTTCAACAGGGCGCAAGAGACCCAGTACTTC
TRBJ2-5,.,few,TRBV7-2,CASSLVKLTRRVFQTQYF,TGTGCCAGCAGCTTAGTCAAACTGACTAGGAGAGTCTTCCAGACCCAGTACTTC
TRBJ2-7,TRBD2,.,TRBV7-2,CASSLPSGGSYEQYF,TGTGCCAGCAGCTTACCTAGCGGGGGCTCCTACGAGCAGTACTTC
TRBJ2-2,.,few,TRBV10-3,CAISGGAGELFF,TGTGCCATCAGCGGCGGGGCCGGGGAGCTGTTTTTT
TRBJ2-3,TRBD2,few,TRBV15,CATSGISSGSRTDTQYF,TGTGCCACCAGCGGAATTTCTAGCGGGAGTCGGACAGATACGCAGTATTTT
TRBJ2-5,TRBD1,.,TRBV27,CASSPPGTGRETQYF,TGTGCCAGCAGCCCTCCCGGGACAGGGAGGGAGACCCAGTACTTC
TRBJ1-2,TRBD1,.,TRBV6-6,CASSSRQGGVYGYTF,TGTGCCAGCAGTAGCCGACAGGGGGGGGTCTATGGCTACACCTTC
TRBJ2-7,.,few,TRBV29-1,CSVEDLGGEQYF,TGCAGCGTTGAAGATCTGGGGGGCGAGCAGTACTTC
TRBJ2-5,.,.,TRBV12-3/TRBV12-4,CASRPTGTQETQYF,TGTGCCAGCAGGCCAACCGGGACCCAAGAGACCCAGTACTTC
TRBJ2-7,TRBD2,once,TRBV7-2,CASSQGVRGAGGPSHEQYF,TGTGCCAGCAGCCAAGGGGTGCGGGGCGCGGGGGGGCCCTCCCACGAGCAGTACTTC
TRBJ2-2,.,.,TRBV18,CASSPGAVYMELFF,TGTGCCAGCTCACCAGGGGCGGTGTACATGGAGCTGTTTTTT
TRBJ1-2,TRBD1,.,TRBV7-2,CASSLAYRGNGYTF,TGTGCCAGCAGCTTAGCTTACAGGGGGAACGGCTACACCTTC
TRBJ2-1,.,.,TRBV12-5,CASGLGQNNEQFF,TGTGCTAGTGGTTTGGGTCAGAACAATGAGCAGTTCTTC
TRBJ2-7,.,.,TRBV29-1,CSVAIEGVGYEQYF,TGCAGCGTTGCGATCGAGGGTGTGGGCTACGAGCAGTACTTC
TRBJ2-7,TRBD2,.,TRBV6-6,CASSTTSGEGASHF,TGTGCCAGCAGTACGACTAGCGGAGAAGGGGCCTCCCACTTC
TRBJ2-3,.,.,TRBV29-1,CSVNIGDTQYF,TGCAGCGTAAACATAGGAGATACGCAGTATTTT
TRBJ1-4,.,few,TRBV20-1,CSARGAGYNEKLFF,TGCAGTGCTAGAGGGGCAGGGTACAATGAAAAACTGTTTTTT
TRBJ2-6,.,few,TRBV6-2/TRBV6-3,CASSYRRSGANVLTF,TGTGCCAGCAGTTACCGACGCTCTGGGGCCAACGTCCTGACTTTC
TRBJ1-2,.,few,TRBV4-3,CASSQDSSRGYGYTF,TGCGCCAGCAGCCAAGATTCGTCCAGGGGCTATGGCTACACCTTC
TRBJ1-5,TRBD1,.,TRBV20-1,CSARGQGLGQPQHF,TGCAGTGCTAGGGGACAGGGATTGGGTCAGCCCCAGCATTTT
TRBJ2-1,.,few,TRBV5-1,CASSLNPGPRYEQFF,TGCGCCAGCAGCTTGAATCCGGGGCCGAGGTATGAGCAGTTCTTC
TRBJ2-3,TRBD2,.,TRBV7-2,CASSLLAGRLAVTTDTQYF,TGTGCCAGCAGCTTACTGGCAGGGAGACTAGCGGTAACCACAGATACGCAGTATTTT
TRBJ1-4,.,few,TRBV4-1,CASSPGVSTFPEKLFF,TGCGCCAGCAGCCCCGGAGTGAGTACCTTTCCCGAAAAACTGTTTTTT
TRBJ2-3,.,.,TRBV7-9,CASSGTASTDTQYF,TGTGCCAGCTCCGGGACCGCTAGCACAGATACGCAGTATTTT
TRBJ2-2,.,.,TRBV9,CASQGTGELFF,TGTGCCAGCCAGGGTACCGGGGAGCTGTTTTTT
TRBJ2-1,.,.,TRBV20-1,CSASFIRDRPNEQFF,TGCAGTGCTAGCTTCATCCGGGACCGACCCAATGAGCAGTTCTTC
TRBJ2-5,TRBD2,few,TRBV27,CASIGWRLANETQYF,TGTGCCAGCATAGGTTGGCGACTAGCTAACGAGACCCAGTACTTC
TRBJ2-7,.,.,TRBV14,CASSQGPLWGSYEQYF,TGTGCCAGCAGCCAAGGACCGCTATGGGGTTCCTACGAGCAGTACTTC
TRBJ2-3,TRBD2,.,TRBV3-1,CASSRLLAGGEDTQYF,TGTGCCAGCAGCCGCCTACTAGCGGGGGGCGAAGATACGCAGTATTTT
TRBJ2-3,.,.,TRBV18,CASSPIKNTDTQYF,TGTGCCAGCTCACCAATTAAAAACACAGATACGCAGTATTTT
TRBJ2-1,.,.,TRBV6-2/TRBV6-3,CASGSLGGPYNEQFF,TGTGCCAGCGGTTCGCTCGGGGGCCCCTACAATGAGCAGTTCTTC
TRBJ2-1,.,few,TRBV10-1,CASSEGNWGDNEQFF,TGCGCCAGCAGTGAGGGTAATTGGGGGGACAATGAGCAGTTCTTC
TRBJ2-1,.,few,TRBV7-9,CASSSYRFGGLYNEQFF,TGTGCCAGCAGCAGCTATAGATTCGGGGGCCTATACAATGAGCAGTTCTTC
TRBJ1-5,TRBD1,.,TRBV20-1,CSASGQGIQPQHF,TGCAGTGCGTCCGGACAGGGGATCCAGCCCCAGCATTTT
TRBJ1-1,TRBD1,.,TRBV29-1,CSVSGQGYTEAFF,TGCAGCGTATCCGGACAGGGGTACACTGAAGCTTTCTTT
TRBJ2-3,.,.,TRBV9,CASSVSHVPDTQYF,TGTGCCAGCAGCGTATCCCATGTCCCAGATACGCAGTATTTT
TRBJ2-7,.,few,TRBV4-1,CASSQGEGTADREQYF,TGCGCCAGCAGCCAAGGAGAGGGAACGGCTGATAGGGAGCAGTACTTC
TRBJ2-7,.,few,TRBV2,CASSEGGGHSYEQYF,TGTGCCAGCAGTGAGGGAGGGGGGCACTCCTACGAGCAGTACTTC
TRBJ2-7,.,.,TRBV28,CASRVRDFSYEQYF,TGTGCCAGCAGGGTCCGGGACTTCTCCTACGAGCAGTACTTC
TRBJ1-2,.,many,TRBV12-3/TRBV12-4,CASSPRTANYGYTF,TGTGCCAGCAGCCCCAGGACAGCTAACTATGGCTACACCTTC
TRBJ1-4,TRBD1,once,TRBV7-9,CASRGQGAREKLFF,TGTGCCAGCAGAGGACAGGGGGCCCGGGAAAAACTGTTTTTT
TRBJ2-5,.,few,TRBV24-1,CATSHGPQETQYF,TGTGCCACCAGTCATGGGCCCCAAGAGACCCAGTACTTC